Listed below are T cell receptor beta chains from one sample, sequenced in a study of neoadjuvant nivolumab and ipilimumab in lung cancer. The repertoire was sequenced with immunoSEQ multiplex PCR; TCRdb's copy has only in-frame clones and lacks some. The sample records 4,500 or so clones, more than 80% being singletons. The specimen was normal lung tissue adjacent to the tumor, collected after neoadjuvant nivolumab, alone or with ipilimumab, at or shortly before surgery. The receptors shown here come from an adult with non-small cell lung cancer. Some clones in this sample may be carry-over from other donors' samples. Both conserved end residues are part of each CDR3. D genes are given only for firm matches. Clone size is not always given. Where it is, it says once, few, many or a class for expanded clones.

CDR3 DNA	CDR3 protein	J gene	D gene	V gene	clone size
TGTGCCAGTAGTATGATGGTCCCTAACTATGGCTACACCTTC	CASSMMVPNYGYTF	TRBJ1-2	NA	TRBV19	NA
TGTGCCAGCAGCGCTCCGGGACACTTGTACGGGGAGCTGTTTTTT	CASSAPGHLYGELFF	TRBJ2-2	NA	TRBV7-6	NA
TGTGCCAGCAGACCTTTGGTTAGGATACAGGAAGCTTTCTTT	CASRPLVRIQEAFF	TRBJ1-1	NA	TRBV27	NA
TGTGCCAGCAGCCAACAGACGAACACAGATACGCAGTATTTT	CASSQQTNTDTQYF	TRBJ2-3	NA	TRBV7-2	NA
TGTGCCAGCAGCCAAGGCACACTGAACACTGAAGCTTTCTTT	CASSQGTLNTEAFF	TRBJ1-1	NA	TRBV14	NA
TGTGCCATCAGTGAGTTAGCGAGGGACGAGCAGTACTTC	CAISELARDEQYF	TRBJ2-7	NA	TRBV10-3	NA
TGTGCCAGCAGCTTAACAGGGAGAACTGAAGCTTTCTTT	CASSLTGRTEAFF	TRBJ1-1	NA	TRBV27	NA
TGTGCCAGCAGTGAAGTGTTAGACCCCTACAATGAGCAGTTCTTC	CASSEVLDPYNEQFF	TRBJ2-1	NA	TRBV6-1	NA
TGTGCCTGGAGTGGATCACAGGGCAGTATCGATACGCAGTATTTT	CAWSGSQGSIDTQYF	TRBJ2-3	NA	TRBV30	NA
TGTGCCAGCATATACGACAGAAATGAGCAGTTCTTC	CASIYDRNEQFF	TRBJ2-1	NA	TRBV7-9	NA
TGTGCCAGCAGCTTAAATAGGGGCAATGAAGCTTTCTTT	CASSLNRGNEAFF	TRBJ1-1	NA	TRBV11-3	NA
TGTGCCAGCAGTTACTACGGGGGGCGATCTGGAAACACCATATATTTT	CASSYYGGRSGNTIYF	TRBJ1-3	NA	TRBV6-6	NA
TGTGCCAGCAGTTACGACGGAGAGCTATCCGGCTACACCTTC	CASSYDGELSGYTF	TRBJ1-2	NA	TRBV6-5	NA
TGCGCCAGCAGCCAGGCCGGCAGGGATGGAAACACTGAAGCTTTCTTT	CASSQAGRDGNTEAFF	TRBJ1-1	NA	TRBV4-1	NA
TGTGCCAGCAGCTCCCTAGGGGCGGGGTCCTACGAGCAGTACTTC	CASSSLGAGSYEQYF	TRBJ2-7	NA	TRBV7-2	NA
TGCGCCAGCAGCCAAGAGCCAGGGACCTACGAGCAGTACTTC	CASSQEPGTYEQYF	TRBJ2-7	NA	TRBV4-1	NA
TGTGCCACCAGCAGAGGGCTTCCTAACACTGAAGCTTTCTTT	CATSRGLPNTEAFF	TRBJ1-1	NA	TRBV15	once
TGTGCCAGCAGTCCCAGGACAGATAGCACTGAAGCTTTCTTT	CASSPRTDSTEAFF	TRBJ1-1	NA	TRBV25-1	once
TGCGCCAGCAGCCAGGGGCCGTCCTACGAGCAGTACTTC	CASSQGPSYEQYF	TRBJ2-7	NA	TRBV4-1	NA
TGTGCCAGCGTTCTAGGCGGGGAGCTGTTTTTT	CASVLGGELFF	TRBJ2-2	NA	TRBV5-6	NA
TGTGCCAGCAGCTTAGTTGACAGCTCCTACGAGCAGTACTTC	CASSLVDSSYEQYF	TRBJ2-7	NA	TRBV7-8	NA
TGTGCCAGCTCACCTCCGGGAAGACTCCCTGGAAACACCATATATTTT	CASSPPGRLPGNTIYF	TRBJ1-3	NA	TRBV18	NA
TGTGCCAGTAGTATAGACAGGGGGCTCAACGAGCAGTACTTC	CASSIDRGLNEQYF	TRBJ2-7	TRBD1	TRBV19	NA
TGTGCCAGCAGCCCACGACTCGGAGCGGCGAGCACAGATACGCAGTATTTT	CASSPRLGAASTDTQYF	TRBJ2-3	NA	TRBV11-3	NA
TGTGCCAGCAGCCAAGATGTAGCGGGAGGGCGGGCCTCCTACGAGCAGTACTTC	CASSQDVAGGRASYEQYF	TRBJ2-7	TRBD2	TRBV4-2	NA
TGTGCCAGCAGTGAATACATCCAAGAGACCCAGTACTTC	CASSEYIQETQYF	TRBJ2-5	NA	TRBV25-1	NA
TGTGCCAGTAAATTTCGGGACAGCTCTCCCACTGCAGCTTTCTTT	CASKFRDSSPTAAFF	TRBJ1-1	TRBD1	TRBV27	NA
TGTGCCTGGAGTGTAGGGGGGCTCTCTACCTACGAGCAGTACTTC	CAWSVGGLSTYEQYF	TRBJ2-7	NA	TRBV30	few